A single sample is the source of the 7 T cell receptor beta chains below, sequenced in a study of T cells after posttransplantation cyclophosphamide. Some clones are missing from TCRdb's copy, which holds only in-frame ones; the method was immunoSEQ multiplex PCR. The sample shows 20,000 to 30,000 clones, 86% of them seen only once. Sequenced material: PBMCs. These receptor sequences come from a woman aged 55 to 70 with a blood cancer, CMV-positive, and with a related stem cell donor.

The chain couples TRBV19 to TRBJ1-5; TRBD1 is a possible D gene (6 bases). The germline CDR1 and CDR2 sequences are LNHDA and SQIVND (reference sequence). The CDR3 has 15 amino acids. V lost 4 bases, J lost 3 bases, and 13 bases lay in between. In DNA, the CDR3 is TGTGCCAGTAGTACGAACAGGGATCCCAATCAGCCCCAGCATTTT. Amino acids: CASSTNRDPNQPQHF.

The sample holds one count of this clone. The chain has TRBV5-6 and TRBJ1-3; the D is unclear. Looked up from germline, CDR1 is SGHDT and CDR2 is YYEEEE. The CDR3 is 11 amino acids. Deletions cut 4 bases from V and 7 bases from J, with 6 bases between. The CDR3 loop reads CASSPLNTIYF. In DNA, the CDR3 is TGTGCCAGCAGCCCACTTAACACCATATATTTT.

The CDR3: CASRQAGEGYEQYF. The CDR3 DNA is TGTGCCAGTCGTCAAGCGGGAGAAGGGTACGAGCAGTACTTC. The chain employs TRBV19 and TRBJ2-7; 8 nucleotides align to TRBD2. The J segment lost 4 bases and the V segment lost 8 bases, leaving 10 bases of the junction unmatched. This CDR3 has 14 amino acids. Germline V gives CDR1 LNHDA, CDR2 SQIVND (reference sequence).

The chain employs TRBV30 and TRBJ2-7; 10 nucleotides match TRBD2. Germline CDR1 is GTSNPN and CDR2 is SVGIG (reference sequence). Trimming cost V 3 bases and J 1 base; bases outside gene matches: 6. This CDR3 is 15 amino acids long. The CDR3 reads CAWRLTSGPSYEQYF. CDR3 in DNA: TGTGCCTGGAGGCTGACTAGCGGGCCTTCCTACGAGCAGTACTTC.

In its sample, this clone was seen once. The chain carries TRBV7-8 and TRBJ2-7; 7 positions agree with TRBD1. This CDR3 has 14 amino acids. In germline, CDR1 is SGHVS, CDR2 FQNEAQ. V was clipped by 5 bases and J by 3 bases; unmatched bases: 7. The CDR3 here is CASSVGQLNYEQYF. CDR3 nucleotides: TGTGCCAGCAGCGTGGGACAGCTTAACTACGAGCAGTACTTC.

The chain links TRBV5-4 to TRBJ1-3; D is perhaps TRBD1 (6 bases). Germline V gene data show CDR1 as SGHNT and CDR2 as YYREEE (reference sequence). There are 15 residues in the CDR3. The V end lost 4 bases, the J end lost 0 bases, and 11 bases lay between the germline ends. CDR3 coding DNA: TGTGCCAGCAGCCTAGGGGGGGACTCTGGAAACACCATATATTTT. Protein sequence: CASSLGGDSGNTIYF.

This chain joins TRBV29-1 and TRBJ2-5; 7 bases are a match to TRBD2. Trimming removed 4 bases from V and 5 bases from J; junction bases left unmatched: 4. CDR3 length: 12 amino acids. From germline, CDR1 is SQVTM and CDR2 ANQGSEA. The CDR3 sequence: CSVVLGGETQYF. The CDR3 nucleotides are TGCAGCGTTGTCCTGGGGGGGGAGACCCAGTACTTC.